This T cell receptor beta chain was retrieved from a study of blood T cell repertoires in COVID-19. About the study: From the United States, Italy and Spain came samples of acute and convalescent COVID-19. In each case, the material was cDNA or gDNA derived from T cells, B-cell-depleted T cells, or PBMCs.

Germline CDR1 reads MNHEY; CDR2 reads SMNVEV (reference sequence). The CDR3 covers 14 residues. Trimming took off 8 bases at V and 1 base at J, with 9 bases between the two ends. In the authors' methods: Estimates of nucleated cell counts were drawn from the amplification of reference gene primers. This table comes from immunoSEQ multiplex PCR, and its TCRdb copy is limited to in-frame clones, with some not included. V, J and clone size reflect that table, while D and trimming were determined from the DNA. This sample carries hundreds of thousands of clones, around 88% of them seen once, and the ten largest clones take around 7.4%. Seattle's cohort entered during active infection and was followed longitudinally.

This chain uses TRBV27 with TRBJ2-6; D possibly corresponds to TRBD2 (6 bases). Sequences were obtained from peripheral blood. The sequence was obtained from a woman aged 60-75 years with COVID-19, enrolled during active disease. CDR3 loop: CASGGGSGANVLTF. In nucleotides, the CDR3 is TGTGCCAGCGGTGGGGGGTCTGGGGCCAACGTCCTGACTTTC. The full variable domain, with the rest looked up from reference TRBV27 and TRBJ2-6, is EAQVTQNPRYLITVTGKKLTVTCSQNMNHEYMSWYRQDPGLGLRQIYYSMNVEVTDKGDVPEGYKVSRKEKRNFPLILESPSPNQTSLYFCASGGGSGANVLTFGAGSRLTVL.